A single sample is the source of the 11 T cell receptor beta chains below, sequenced in a study of T cell responses to AZD1222 COVID-19 vaccine. Data came from immunoSEQ multiplex PCR; TCRdb stores just in-frame clones and leaves some out. The table includes about 35,000 clones, 65% to 90% detected once. The sequencing used peripheral blood, collected on day 0 of AZD1222 vaccination. The receptors were sampled from an adult in good health.

This rearrangement joins TRBV18 to TRBJ2-1; a weak D match, TRBD1 (5 bases). Trimming took 0 bases from V and 4 from J, leaving 16 bases between them. The CDR3 contains 17 residues. Germline lookup yields CDR1 KGHSH and CDR2 LQKENI. CDR3: CASSPPSRQGFYNEQFF. CDR3 DNA sequence: TGTGCCAGCTCACCACCGAGTAGGCAGGGTTTTTACAATGAGCAGTTCTTC.

The CDR3 DNA reads TGTGCTAGTGGCCTCCGCCAGAGTGGGGGCGGGAACACTGAAGCTTTCTTT. Protein: CASGLRQSGGGNTEAFF. The chain employs TRBV12-5 and TRBJ1-1; perhaps TRBD1 as D (6 bases). Trimming took off 6 bases at V and 1 base at J, with 21 bases between the two ends. Germline lookup yields CDR1 LGHNT and CDR2 FRNRAP. CDR3 length equals 17 residues. The complete variable domain, with remaining parts taken from reference TRBV12-5 and TRBJ1-1, reads DARVTQTPRHKVTEMGQEVTMRCQPILGHNTVFWYRQTMMQGLELLAYFRNRAPLDDSGMPKDRFSAEMPDATLATLKIQPSEPRDSAVYFCASGLRQSGGGNTEAFFGQGTRLTVV.

The table lists this clone with a few counts. The chain recombines TRBV30 with TRBJ1-3, with TRBD1 as a possible D gene (6 bases). The ends were cut back, 8 bases at V and 8 bases at J, with 25 bases in the middle. CDR3 length: 15 residues. The V gene's germline CDR1 is GTSNPN and CDR2 SVGIG (reference sequence). The DNA for the CDR3 is TGTGCCGGAAGGGGGGAAAGGGTACCAAGGGACACCATATATTTT. Its translation is CAGRGERVPRDTIYF.

The chain recombines TRBV28 with TRBJ1-4, with 9 bases aligning to TRBD1. There are 14 residues in the CDR3. Trimming cost V 6 bases and J 5 bases; bases outside gene matches: 4. Germline values: CDR1 MDHEN, CDR2 SYDVKM. The CDR3 protein is CASRPTGGNEKLFF. The CDR3 DNA is TGTGCCAGCAGACCGACAGGGGGAAATGAAAAACTGTTTTTT.

The rearrangement uses TRBV30 and TRBJ2-7; D is uncertain. Germline V gives CDR1 GTSNPN, CDR2 SVGIG (reference sequence). V dropped 1 base and J dropped 2 bases, with 9 bases sitting between them. CDR3 length: 13 amino acids. In DNA form, the CDR3 reads TGTGCCTGGAGTGGTGGCATCACCTACGAGCAGTACTTC. This gives the protein CAWSGGITYEQYF.

This rearrangement joins TRBV5-1 to TRBJ1-1; D gene ambiguous. V lost 4 bases and J lost 4, with 14 bases in between. CDR3 length: 14 residues. Germline assignment: CDR1 SGHRS and CDR2 YFSETQ. CDR3 amino acids: CASSQLGSGTEAFF. The CDR3 DNA follows: TGCGCCAGCAGCCAGCTGGGAAGTGGCACTGAAGCTTTCTTT.

This chain's CDR3 is CASGDRVYYNSPLHF. In nucleotides, the CDR3 is TGTGCCAGCGGGGACAGGGTGTACTATAATTCACCCCTCCACTTT. V gene TRBV13 combines with J gene TRBJ1-6; 9 positions agree with TRBD1. With V trimmed by 8 bases and J by 3 bases, 5 bases remained unmatched. Germline CDR1 PRHDT, CDR2 FYEKMQ (reference sequence). The length of the CDR3 is 15 residues.

This chain uses TRBV28 with TRBJ2-7; no firm D call. Germline V gives CDR1 MDHEN, CDR2 SYDVKM. This CDR3 spans 11 amino acids. Trimming took 8 bases from V and 4 from J, leaving 9 bases between them. In DNA form, the CDR3 reads TGTGCCAGCGGCGTCAGGTACGAGCAGTACTTC. Amino acids: CASGVRYEQYF. The full variable domain, in which reference TRBV28 and TRBJ2-7 provide the parts outside the CDR3, is DVKVTQSSRYLVKRTGEKVFLECVQDMDHENMFWYRQDPGLGLRLIYFSYDVKMKEKGDIPEGYSVSREKKERFSLILESASTNQTSMYLCASGVRYEQYFGPGTRLTVT.

The chain recombines TRBV6-5 with TRBJ2-3; D possibly uses TRBD1 or TRBD2 (6 bases each). Germline-derived CDR1 and CDR2 are MNHEY and SVGAGI. V lost 0 bases to trimming and J lost 3 bases, with 10 bases between them. CDR3 size: 15 residues. CDR3 nucleotides: TGTGCCAGCAGTTACTCGTGGGGGGCGACAGATACGCAGTATTTT. This encodes CASSYSWGATDTQYF.

The genes are TRBV15 and TRBJ1-4, with a tentative D call TRBD1 (5 bases). Germline assignment: CDR1 LNHNV and CDR2 YYDKDF (reference sequence). This CDR3 is 13 amino acids long. V was shortened by 4 bases and J by 5 bases, with 8 bases between the two germline ends. The CDR3 coding sequence is TGTGCCACCAGCAAACAGGTGAATGAAAAACTGTTTTTT. This translates into CATSKQVNEKLFF.

The chain employs TRBV28 and TRBJ1-5; 7 bases fit TRBD1. The CDR3 sequence is 13 residues long. Germline CDR1 is MDHEN and CDR2 is SYDVKM. V was pared by 6 bases and J by 5 bases, with 4 bases of the junction left unmatched. CDR3 protein: CASRSDRYQPQHF. The CDR3 DNA follows: TGTGCCAGCAGATCGGACAGGTATCAGCCCCAGCATTTT.